This TCR beta chain originates from a study of cytomegalovirus exposure and HLA in healthy donors. In the study overall: Of the donors genotyped, approximately 410 in all, 65% to 90% fell in the Caucasian-associated ancestry cluster.

The ends lost 2 bases at V and 4 bases at J; junction bases unmatched: 3. Germline CDR1 is SGHNT and CDR2 is YYREEE (reference sequence). The CDR3 is 15 amino acids. PCR used 60 Vbeta primers and 13 Jbeta primers. In the study's own analysis: Unique TCR beta chains numbered about 72 million in a later analysis, with around 10 million shared. Sequencing used immunoSEQ multiplex PCR; TCRdb keeps in-frame clones, though not all of them. V, J and clone size are those of that table, while D and trimming were read from the DNA. The sample has 100,000 to 150,000 clones, about 74% seen once. Sequenced material: PBMCs. The source is a man between 35 and 55 years old in good health and CMV-seropositive. The chain links TRBV5-4 to TRBJ1-4; 9 bases map to TRBD1. CDR3 DNA: TGTGCCAGCAGCTTACCGACAGGGGGTAATGAAAAACTGTTTTTT. This encodes CASSLPTGGNEKLFF. Based on the CDR3 plus reference TRBV5-4 and TRBJ1-4, the full variable domain is ETGVTQSPTHLIKTRGQQVTLRCSSQSGHNTVSWYQQALGQGPQFIFQYYREEENGRGNFPPRFSGLQFPNYSSELNVNALELDDSALYLCASSLPTGGNEKLFFGSGTQLSVL.